These 29 T cell receptor beta chains were sequenced from one sample in a study of Ad26.COV2.S vaccination and SARS-CoV-2 variants. The assay was immunoSEQ multiplex PCR, and TCRdb's table has in-frame clones only and misses some. The sample records 430,000 or so clones, 85% to 90% being singletons. Sample treatment: 15 to 20 received Ad26.COV2.S at low or high dose, single or two shots; a few received placebo; per-sample allocation not given. Sample collection was performed on day 63 after the first vaccine or placebo injection. Specimen: peripheral blood, collected in a trial of Ad26.COV2.S vaccine versus placebo. The source of these receptors is a person aged 18-65 years who received the Ad26.COV2.S COVID-19 vaccine or a placebo.

The J gene is TRBJ1-6, the V gene TRBV14, with 8 positions matching TRBD1. This CDR3 comprises 14 residues. Trimming took 6 bases from V and 7 from J; bases not matched to a gene: 5. Germline assignment: CDR1 SGHDN and CDR2 FVKESK. The CDR3 region is CASRVTGGNSPLHF. The CDR3, as DNA: TGTGCCAGCAGGGTAACAGGGGGGAATTCACCCCTCCACTTT. Together with reference TRBV14 and TRBJ1-6, the CDR3 gives the full variable domain: EAGVTQFPSHSVIEKGQTVTLRCDPISGHDNLYWYRRVMGKEIKFLLHFVKESKQDESGMPNNRFLAERTGGTYSTLKVQPAELEDSGVYFCASRVTGGNSPLHFGNGTRLTVT.

The chain couples TRBV28 to TRBJ2-7; D might be TRBD1 (6 bases). CDR3 length: 17 amino acids. Germline V lookup: CDR1 MDHEN, CDR2 SYDVKM. V lost 3 bases, J lost 1 base, and 19 bases lay in between. The DNA of the CDR3 is TGTGCCAGCAGTTTTGGGGGCCCAGGCGGCGCGTCCTACGAGCAGTACGTC. Protein sequence: CASSFGGPGGASYEQYV.

V usage is TRBV5-5 and J usage is TRBJ2-1; 15 bases match TRBD2. The V gene's germline CDR1 is SGHKS and CDR2 YYEKEE (reference sequence). This CDR3 region has 16 residues. J gave up 8 bases and V 4 bases, and 7 bases lay outside the gene matches. CDR3 DNA sequence: TGTGCCAGCAGCGGGGGACTAGCGGGAGGAGGCTATGAGCAGTTCTTC. The encoded protein is CASSGGLAGGGYEQFF.

V and J are TRBV19 and TRBJ1-2, with a possible D match to TRBD1 (5 bases). Germline values: CDR1 LNHDA, CDR2 SQIVND (reference sequence). The CDR3 sequence is 16 residues long. Trimming removed 5 bases at V and 10 bases at J, with 26 bases between. The CDR3 region has the DNA TGTGCCAGTAGTCCAACCCTCGACCCAGGGCTACCCCTCTACACCTTC. Its protein product is CASSPTLDPGLPLYTF.

V usage is TRBV27 and J usage is TRBJ2-1; D ambiguous. The CDR3 has 17 residues. Germline loops: CDR1 MNHEY, CDR2 SMNVEV (reference sequence). The V gene lost 5 bases and the J gene lost 2 bases, with 19 bases spanning the gap. Here the CDR3 reads CASSTITVAETYNEQFF. CDR3 sequence (DNA): TGTGCCAGCAGTACCATAACGGTTGCCGAAACCTACAATGAGCAGTTCTTC.

The chain employs TRBV19 and TRBJ1-5, with 9 bases aligning to TRBD1. CDR1 is LNHDA, CDR2 SQIVND, per germline (reference sequence). CDR3 length equals 16 residues. The trim removed 10 bases at V and 4 bases at J, leaving 14 bases unmatched. CDR3 sequence reads: CAIKGQGWTDNQPQHF. The CDR3, as DNA: TGTGCCATCAAGGGACAGGGTTGGACGGATAATCAGCCCCAGCATTTT.

V usage is TRBV2 and J usage is TRBJ1-6; D call uncertain. Trimming took off 10 bases at V and 0 bases at J, with 13 bases between the two ends. Germline CDR1 is SNHLY and CDR2 is FYNNEI. CDR3 length: 15 residues. CDR3 sequence: CATRRGSSYNSPLHF. The DNA for the CDR3 is TGTGCCACGCGCCGCGGCAGCTCCTATAATTCACCCCTCCACTTT.

The chain has TRBV9 and TRBJ1-1, with TRBD1 matching over 7 bases. The germline gives CDR1 SGDLS, CDR2 YYNGEE. CDR3 length equals 17 residues. The J segment lost 2 bases and the V segment lost 0 bases, leaving 10 bases of the junction unmatched. The CDR3 here is CASSVGLGGQTNTEAFF. The CDR3 nucleotides read TGTGCCAGCAGCGTAGGTCTCGGGGGACAGACTAACACTGAAGCTTTCTTT. The full variable domain, its missing parts supplied by reference TRBV9 and TRBJ1-1, is DSGVTQTPKHLITATGQRVTLRCSPRSGDLSVYWYQQSLDQGLQFLIQYYNGEERAKGNILERFSAQQFPDLHSELNLSSLELGDSALYFCASSVGLGGQTNTEAFFGQGTRLTVV.

This chain uses TRBV7-3 with TRBJ1-2, with 9 bases lining up with TRBD1. CDR3 size: 13 residues. The V gene end was trimmed by 5 bases and the J gene end by 8 bases; junction bases not matched to a gene: 6. Germline CDR1 reads SGHTA; CDR2 reads FQGTGA. The CDR3 loop reads CASSRGQGWGYTF. As DNA, the CDR3 is TGTGCCAGCAGCAGGGGACAGGGCTGGGGCTACACCTTC.

This chain joins TRBV18 and TRBJ1-5; D is possibly TRBD1 (6 bases). The germline CDR1 and CDR2 sequences are KGHSH and LQKENI. The CDR3 sequence is 16 residues long. V gave up 6 bases and J gave up 4 bases, with 19 bases separating them. CDR3 in amino acids: CASSPRGGGPNQPQHF. The CDR3 coding sequence is TGTGCCAGCTCTCCTCGAGGGGGGGGGCCTAATCAGCCCCAGCATTTT.

The chain has TRBV2 and TRBJ1-2; 7 bases match TRBD1. Germline V gene data show CDR1 as SNHLY and CDR2 as FYNNEI. Germline trimming cut 8 bases from V and 2 bases from J; bases unmatched to any gene: 2. The CDR3 sequence is 12 residues long. The CDR3 here is CASGQVNYGYTF. DNA of the CDR3: TGTGCCAGCGGACAGGTGAACTATGGCTACACCTTC. Combining the CDR3 with reference TRBV2 and TRBJ1-2 gives the whole variable domain EPEVTQTPSHQVTQMGQEVILRCVPISNHLYFYWYRQILGQKVEFLVSFYNNEISEKSEIFDDQFSVERPDGSNFTLKIRSTKLEDSAMYFCASGQVNYGYTFGSGTRLTVV.

The chain links TRBV10-3 to TRBJ1-1; 10 bases match TRBD1. The CDR3 consists of 15 residues. Per the germline V gene, CDR1 is ENHRY and CDR2 is SYGVKD. The J segment lost 3 bases and the V segment lost 9 bases, leaving 10 bases of the junction unmatched. The CDR3 loop is CAITRDRGFDTEAFF. The CDR3 DNA reads as TGTGCCATAACCCGGGACAGGGGATTTGACACTGAAGCTTTCTTT.

The chain is built from TRBV5-6 and TRBJ1-2, with D possibly TRBD1 on 5 matching bases. Trimming removed 2 bases at V and 5 bases at J, with 10 bases between. This CDR3 has 13 amino acids. Germline CDR1 is SGHDT and CDR2 is YYEEEE. CDR3 sequence reads: CASSFGAGYGYTF. DNA of the CDR3: TGTGCCAGCAGCTTTGGGGCCGGGTATGGCTACACCTTC.

The chain links TRBV5-4 to TRBJ1-6; D perhaps matches TRBD1 (5 bases). From germline, CDR1 is SGHNT and CDR2 YYREEE (reference sequence). This CDR3 has 15 amino acids. V was shortened by 0 bases and J by 9 bases, with 13 bases between the two germline ends. As DNA, the CDR3 is TGTGCCAGCAGCTTGGAAGGGACCATGGGTTCACCCCTCCACTTT. Protein: CASSLEGTMGSPLHF.

This chain links TRBV18 with TRBJ2-5; D not certain. The CDR3 covers 13 residues. CDR1 is KGHSH and CDR2 is LQKENI in the germline V gene. V dropped 6 bases and J dropped 3 bases, with 11 bases sitting between them. DNA for the CDR3: TGTGCCAGCTCGGGCCCCTCAAAAGAGACCCAGTACTTC. Translated: CASSGPSKETQYF.

This clone came up a few times. The V gene is TRBV7-8, the J gene TRBJ2-1; possible D gene TRBD2, 6 bases. The germline CDR1 and CDR2 sequences are SGHVS and FQNEAQ. The CDR3 totals 14 residues. Trimming removed 6 bases at V and 6 bases at J, with 15 bases between. This CDR3 reads CASRHRGGPNEQFF. The CDR3 region has the DNA TGTGCCAGCAGACACCGGGGAGGCCCCAATGAGCAGTTCTTC.

The gene calls are TRBV19 and TRBJ1-2; D is uncertain. CDR1 and CDR2 from the germline V gene are LNHDA and SQIVND (reference sequence). The V and J ends lost 4 bases and 4 bases respectively, with 4 bases between them. The CDR3 spans 11 residues. The CDR3 coding sequence is TGTGCCAGTAGTAGCGGCTATGGCTACACCTTC. This sequence encodes CASSSGYGYTF.

The chain uses TRBV19 and TRBJ2-6; D gene uncertain. Germline V gene sequence: CDR1 LNHDA, CDR2 SQIVND (reference sequence). Trimming shortened V by 5 bases and J by 0 bases, and 11 bases separated the two germline ends. The CDR3 length is 16 residues. The CDR3 reads CASSALFASGANVLTF. Here the CDR3 DNA reads TGTGCCAGTAGTGCCCTCTTTGCCTCTGGGGCCAACGTCCTGACTTTC.

For the CDR3, the DNA is TGTGCCATCAGTGACCCAGGGAAGAATTCACCCCTCCACTTT. It encodes CAISDPGKNSPLHF. The rearrangement joins TRBV10-3 to TRBJ1-6; D perhaps matches TRBD1 (5 bases). The ends were cut back, 3 bases at V and 7 bases at J, with 10 bases in the middle. The CDR3 runs 14 residues. The germline gives CDR1 ENHRY, CDR2 SYGVKD.

CDR3 DNA sequence: TGTGCCAGCAGCTTGCGTTGGTGGGGGGACTATGGCTACACCTTC. Translated, it gives CASSLRWWGDYGYTF. This chain joins TRBV5-6 and TRBJ1-2; maybe TRBD1 (5 bases). This CDR3 spans 15 amino acids. CDR1 SGHDT and CDR2 YYEEEE come from the germline V gene. The germline V and J ends were trimmed by 1 base and 3 bases, with 13 bases remaining between them.

The chain carries TRBV7-8 and TRBJ2-2; 14 nucleotides agree with TRBD2. J lost 8 bases, V lost 2 bases, and 22 bases had no gene match. In germline, CDR1 is SGHVS, CDR2 FQNEAQ. This CDR3 has 22 amino acids. CDR3 amino acids: CASSLWLGIPEHGLAGGGELFF. The CDR3 DNA reads as TGTGCCAGCAGCTTATGGTTGGGAATCCCCGAGCATGGACTAGCGGGAGGAGGGGAGCTGTTTTTT.

This sequence joins TRBV5-5 and TRBJ2-1; 9 positions match TRBD2. Germline-derived CDR1 and CDR2 are SGHKS and YYEKEE (reference sequence). CDR3 size: 19 residues. V trimming: 1 base; J trimming: 1 base; junction bases outside the gene matches: 12. CDR3 sequence (DNA): TGTGCCAGCAGCTTGCAGGTCCCGGGACTAGCCTTTTCCTACAATGAGCAGTTCTTC. Translation gives CASSLQVPGLAFSYNEQFF.

This clone was detected a few times. This rearrangement joins TRBV7-2 to TRBJ1-6; possibly TRBD1 for D (5 bases). CDR3 size: 15 residues. The germline V gene encodes CDR1 SGHTA and CDR2 FQGNSA. V lost 1 base and J 8 bases, leaving 12 bases between the germline ends. The CDR3 DNA reads as TGTGCCAGCAGCTTAGTGTCAGGGAATGATTCACCCCTCCACTTT. This codes for CASSLVSGNDSPLHF.

The chain has TRBV28 and TRBJ1-3; D gene unclear. Germline V gene data show CDR1 as MDHEN and CDR2 as SYDVKM. The CDR3 is 14 residues long. Trimming shortened V by 4 bases and J by 0 bases, and 7 bases separated the two germline ends. CDR3 sequence: CASSSPFSGNTIYF. The CDR3, as DNA: TGTGCCAGCAGTTCGCCGTTCTCTGGAAACACCATATATTTT. The full variable domain, completed using reference TRBV28 and TRBJ1-3, is DVKVTQSSRYLVKRTGEKVFLECVQDMDHENMFWYRQDPGLGLRLIYFSYDVKMKEKGDIPEGYSVSREKKERFSLILESASTNQTSMYLCASSSPFSGNTIYFGEGSWLTVV.

V gene TRBV9 combines with J gene TRBJ1-1, with D uncertain. The germline V gene encodes CDR1 SGDLS and CDR2 YYNGEE. The V end was cut by 1 base, the J end by 1 base, with 5 bases between. This CDR3 is built from 13 residues. The CDR3 sequence is CASSVHGNTEAFF. The CDR3, as DNA: TGTGCCAGCAGCGTACATGGGAACACTGAAGCTTTCTTT.

The gene calls are TRBV6-2 or TRBV6-3 and TRBJ1-1; D gene uncertain. Germline assignment: CDR1 MNHEY and CDR2 SVGEGT. The CDR3 runs 13 residues. V was pared by 3 bases and J by 4 bases, with 9 bases between. Written as DNA, the CDR3 is TGTGCCAGCAGTTATATCGGGGTCACTGAAGCTTTCTTT. Encoded protein: CASSYIGVTEAFF.

The rearrangement joins TRBV4-3 to TRBJ1-1; 8 bases line up with TRBD1. CDR1 and CDR2 (germline): LGHNA, YSLEER. The junction had 8 bases not matched to a gene; V was cut back by 4 bases and J by 1 base. The CDR3 length is 16 residues. The chain's CDR3 is CASSPLEQGGNTEAFF. CDR3 DNA: TGCGCCAGCAGCCCCTTAGAACAGGGGGGGAACACTGAAGCTTTCTTT.

The V gene is TRBV5-1, the J gene TRBJ2-3; the match to TRBD2 covers 10 bases. J gave up 0 bases and V 3 bases, and 4 bases lay outside the gene matches. The germline gives CDR1 SGHRS, CDR2 YFSETQ. The CDR3 length is 16 residues. In DNA form, the CDR3 reads TGCGCCAGCAGCTCCGGGACTAGCGCAAGCACAGATACGCAGTATTTT. Its translation: CASSSGTSASTDTQYF.

The V call is TRBV24-1, the J call TRBJ1-5; D gene uncertain. The V end lost 4 bases, the J end lost 7 bases, and 10 bases lay between the germline ends. CDR1 and CDR2 from the germline V gene are KGHDR and SFDVKD. This CDR3 is 13 amino acids long. The CDR3 bases are TGTGCCACCAGTGACGCTAGGTTGCAGCCCCAGCATTTT. This codes for CATSDARLQPQHF.